A selection of T cell receptor beta chains follows, all from one sample in a study of beta chain features in type 1 diabetes. The repertoire was sequenced with immunoSEQ multiplex PCR; TCRdb's copy has only in-frame clones and lacks some. Counted here are around 430,000 clones, approximately 28% occurring once; the ten biggest clones make up about 0.065%. Source material: naive CD4+ T cells from blood. The source of these receptors is a man in his late teens or twenties in good health. Both conserved end residues are part of each CDR3. The D gene is left open where the match is weak. Part of the rows lack a size; the others show once, few, many or a class for expanded clones.

CDR3aa	CDR3nt	d_gene	len	abundance	j_gene	v_gene
CAFQGGTNTGELFF	TGTGCCTTCCAGGGAGGAACGAACACCGGGGAGCTGTTTTTT	-	14	-	TRBJ2-2	TRBV30
CASSFQGFTEAFF	TGTGCCAGCAGCTTCCAGGGGTTCACTGAAGCTTTCTTT	-	13	-	TRBJ1-1	TRBV7-8
CASSVGQGREKLFF	TGTGCCAGCAGCGTAGGGCAGGGACGAGAAAAACTGTTTTTT	-	14	few	TRBJ1-4	TRBV9
CASTRRDRGTTYEQYF	TGTGCCAGCACCAGAAGGGACAGGGGGACTACCTACGAGCAGTACTTC	TRBD1	16	-	TRBJ2-7	TRBV2
CASSLGTPGVETQYF	TGTGCCAGCAGCTTGGGGACACCGGGAGTGGAGACCCAGTACTTC	-	15	-	TRBJ2-5	TRBV7-9
CASSSPGARRTDTQYF	TGTGCCAGCAGTTCGCCTGGGGCGAGGCGCACAGATACGCAGTATTTT	-	16	-	TRBJ2-3	TRBV28
CASSGQGPDTQYF	TGCGCCAGCAGCGGACAGGGCCCAGATACGCAGTATTTT	TRBD1	13	-	TRBJ2-3	TRBV5-1
CSVDRGGTEAFF	TGCAGCGTTGATCGGGGAGGCACTGAAGCTTTCTTT	-	12	few	TRBJ1-1	TRBV29-1
CASSQSTDTQYF	TGTGCCAGCTCCCAAAGCACAGATACGCAGTATTTT	-	12	-	TRBJ2-3	TRBV7-9
CASSLGQLGGEQYF	TGTGCCAGCAGCTTAGGACAGCTCGGCGGCGAGCAGTACTTC	-	14	few	TRBJ2-7	TRBV7-2
CASSYGTGVDGYTF	TGTGCCAGCAGCTACGGGACAGGGGTCGATGGCTACACCTTC	TRBD1	14	-	TRBJ1-2	TRBV7-9
CASSPQPGTTDTQYF	TGCGCCAGCAGCCCCCAACCGGGAACCACAGATACGCAGTATTTT	-	15	-	TRBJ2-3	TRBV5-1
CASSFGRGLGYTF	TGTGCCAGCAGCTTCGGAAGGGGCCTTGGCTACACCTTC	-	13	-	TRBJ1-2	TRBV11-2
CASSLARVSNQPQHF	TGTGCCAGCAGCTTAGCCAGGGTTAGCAATCAGCCCCAGCATTTT	-	15	-	TRBJ1-5	TRBV7-8
CASSLAGQGFQPQHF	TGTGCCAGCAGCTTAGCGGGGCAAGGTTTCCAGCCCCAGCATTTT	-	15	-	TRBJ1-5	TRBV7-9
CASSLVRSAGNYGYTF	TGTGCCAGCAGCTTAGTGAGAAGTGCTGGTAACTATGGCTACACCTTC	-	16	-	TRBJ1-2	TRBV7-9
CASSPHGQGVRTGELFF	TGTGCCAGCAGCCCACATGGACAGGGGGTTCGCACCGGGGAGCTGTTTTTT	TRBD1	17	-	TRBJ2-2	TRBV28
CSVRGVASGKVGQFF	TGCAGCGTCCGGGGTGTGGCTAGCGGGAAAGTTGGGCAGTTCTTC	TRBD2	15	-	TRBJ2-1	TRBV29-1
CATSAGLGYEQYF	TGTGCCACCAGCGCCGGACTGGGATACGAGCAGTACTTC	-	13	-	TRBJ2-7	TRBV15
CASSGSRVEQFF	TGTGCCAGCAGCGGTTCTAGGGTTGAGCAGTTCTTC	-	12	-	TRBJ2-1	TRBV7-6
CASSLAKSGRAVQETQYF	TGTGCCAGCAGCTTAGCGAAAAGCGGGAGGGCCGTACAAGAGACCCAGTACTTC	TRBD2	18	-	TRBJ2-5	TRBV7-2
CSAGTDLETQYF	TGCAGCGCCGGGACTGACTTGGAGACCCAGTACTTC	-	12	-	TRBJ2-5	TRBV29-1
CASRPSPNTGELFF	TGCGCCAGCAGACCCTCCCCAAACACCGGGGAGCTGTTTTTT	-	14	-	TRBJ2-2	TRBV5-1
CASSLSVWNTQYF	TGCGCCAGCAGCTTGTCAGTTTGGAATACGCAGTATTTT	-	13	-	TRBJ2-3	TRBV5-1
CAWSPWETTNTGELFF	TGTGCCTGGAGTCCCTGGGAGACCACGAACACCGGGGAGCTGTTTTTT	-	16	-	TRBJ2-2	TRBV30
CSVAGTSDNEQFF	TGCAGCGTCGCCGGGACTAGCGACAATGAGCAGTTCTTC	TRBD2	13	-	TRBJ2-1	TRBV29-1
CASSKRGFPGGETQYF	TGTGCCAGCAGCAAAAGGGGGTTTCCAGGCGGCGAGACCCAGTACTTC	-	16	-	TRBJ2-5	TRBV21-1
CASSSRIAGRNEQFF	TGTGCCAGCAGTTCGAGGATAGCGGGTAGGAATGAGCAGTTCTTC	TRBD2	15	few	TRBJ2-1	TRBV7-9
CASSVDQGVQYF	TGTGCCAGCAGCGTGGACCAGGGAGTTCAGTACTTC	-	12	few	TRBJ2-7	TRBV9
CASSRAGGTYNEQFF	TGCGCCAGCAGCCGAGCGGGAGGCACCTACAATGAGCAGTTCTTC	TRBD2	15	-	TRBJ2-1	TRBV5-1
CATSSLPGLAVYEQYF	TGTGCCACCAGCAGCTTACCAGGACTAGCGGTCTACGAGCAGTACTTC	TRBD2	16	-	TRBJ2-7	TRBV15
CASSYTRTDYGYTF	TGTGCCAGCAGCTACACTCGGACAGACTATGGCTACACCTTC	-	14	few	TRBJ1-2	TRBV7-2
CGVAGGPYEQYF	TGTGGAGTGGCAGGGGGACCCTACGAGCAGTACTTC	TRBD1	12	-	TRBJ2-7	TRBV30
CASSQREGLQETQYF	TGTGCCAGCAGCCAAAGAGAGGGCCTTCAGGAGACCCAGTACTTC	-	15	few	TRBJ2-5	TRBV4-2
CSAVDIYEQYF	TGCAGTGCTGTGGACATCTACGAGCAGTACTTC	-	11	few	TRBJ2-7	TRBV20-1
CASSQPGAYEQYF	TGTGCCAGCAGCCAACCCGGTGCCTACGAGCAGTACTTC	-	13	-	TRBJ2-7	TRBV7-9
CAIREDWGNYGYTF	TGTGCCATCCGGGAGGATTGGGGCAACTATGGCTACACCTTC	-	14	few	TRBJ1-2	TRBV10-3
CASSLVTTSGSTDTQYF	TGTGCCAGCAGCTTAGTGACGACTAGCGGGAGCACAGATACGCAGTATTTT	TRBD2	17	few	TRBJ2-3	TRBV7-9
CASNSGRFGEQYF	TGTGCCAGCAATAGCGGGAGGTTCGGCGAGCAGTACTTC	TRBD2	13	-	TRBJ2-7	TRBV9
CASSWEESYEQYF	TGTGCCAGCAGCTGGGAGGAGTCCTACGAGCAGTACTTC	-	13	few	TRBJ2-7	TRBV5-4
CASSLASGSSYNEQFF	TGTGCCAGCAGCTTAGCTAGCGGTAGCTCCTACAATGAGCAGTTCTTC	-	16	few	TRBJ2-1	TRBV7-2
CASSVDSYEQYF	TGTGCCAGCAGTGTCGACAGCTACGAGCAGTACTTC	-	12	-	TRBJ2-7	TRBV2
CASSALMADTQYF	TGTGCCAGCAGCGCGCTTATGGCAGATACGCAGTATTTT	-	13	-	TRBJ2-3	TRBV9
CASSVIPSDHEQFF	TGTGCCAGCAGCGTCATCCCTAGCGACCATGAGCAGTTCTTC	-	14	once	TRBJ2-1	TRBV4-2
CASSLEQAGELFF	TGCGCCAGCAGCTTGGAGCAGGCCGGGGAGCTGTTTTTT	-	13	few	TRBJ2-2	TRBV5-1
CATSRDGRGRSEKLFF	TGTGCCACCAGCAGAGATGGCAGGGGAAGAAGTGAAAAACTGTTTTTT	-	16	few	TRBJ1-4	TRBV15
CASSVEAGETDTQYF	TGTGCCAGCAGCGTAGAAGCGGGAGAGACAGATACGCAGTATTTT	TRBD2	15	few	TRBJ2-3	TRBV9
CAWSSGTVQETQYF	TGTGCCTGGAGTTCTGGGACAGTTCAAGAGACCCAGTACTTC	TRBD1	14	-	TRBJ2-5	TRBV30
CATSRAPRASEYTGELFF	TGTGCCACCAGCAGAGCGCCTAGGGCTAGCGAGTACACCGGGGAGCTGTTTTTT	-	18	-	TRBJ2-2	TRBV15
CAISDLGRASTDTQYF	TGTGCCATCAGTGATCTGGGTAGGGCTAGCACAGATACGCAGTATTTT	-	16	-	TRBJ2-3	TRBV10-3
CASRRDRVSEQFF	TGCGCCAGCAGAAGGGACAGGGTGAGCGAGCAGTTCTTC	TRBD1	13	few	TRBJ2-1	TRBV5-1
CASSPWTQTSVEQFF	TGTGCCAGCAGCCCTTGGACTCAGACCTCCGTTGAGCAGTTCTTC	-	15	few	TRBJ2-1	TRBV7-2
CAGSPVAYGYTF	TGTGCCGGAAGCCCCGTGGCCTATGGCTACACCTTC	-	12	few	TRBJ1-2	TRBV2
CASSFKQGSYEQYF	TGTGCCAGCAGCTTCAAACAGGGCTCCTACGAGCAGTACTTC	-	14	-	TRBJ2-7	TRBV5-4
CASSVSPGTSGSYEQYF	TGTGCCAGCAGCGTAAGTCCTGGGACTAGCGGCTCCTACGAGCAGTACTTC	TRBD2	17	few	TRBJ2-7	TRBV9
CASSVAPEAETQYF	TGTGCCAGCAGCGTAGCTCCCGAGGCAGAGACCCAGTACTTC	-	14	-	TRBJ2-5	TRBV9
CAWSVRSSEFF	TGTGCCTGGAGTGTACGGAGCTCCGAGTTCTTC	-	11	-	TRBJ2-1	TRBV30
CADCLGHEQYF	TGTGCCGACTGTCTGGGCCACGAGCAGTACTTC	-	11	-	TRBJ2-7	TRBV9
CASSRGLTGTEAFF	TGTGCCAGCAGCCGGGGCTTGACGGGGACTGAAGCTTTCTTT	-	14	-	TRBJ1-1	TRBV7-9